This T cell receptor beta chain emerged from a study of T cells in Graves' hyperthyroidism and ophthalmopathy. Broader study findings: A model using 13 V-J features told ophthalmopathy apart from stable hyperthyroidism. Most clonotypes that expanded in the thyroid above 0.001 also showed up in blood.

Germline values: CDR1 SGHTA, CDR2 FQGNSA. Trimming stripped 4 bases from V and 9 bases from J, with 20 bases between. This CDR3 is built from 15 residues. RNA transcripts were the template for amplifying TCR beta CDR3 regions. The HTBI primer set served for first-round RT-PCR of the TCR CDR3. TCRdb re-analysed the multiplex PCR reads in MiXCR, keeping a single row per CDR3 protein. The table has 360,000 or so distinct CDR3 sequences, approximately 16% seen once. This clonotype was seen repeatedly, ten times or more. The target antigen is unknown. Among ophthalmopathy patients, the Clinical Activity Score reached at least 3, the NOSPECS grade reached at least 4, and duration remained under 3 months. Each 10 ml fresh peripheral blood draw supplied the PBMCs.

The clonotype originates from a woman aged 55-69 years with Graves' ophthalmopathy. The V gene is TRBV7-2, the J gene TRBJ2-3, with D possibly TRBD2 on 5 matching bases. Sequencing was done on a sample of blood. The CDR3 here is CASSSETLLRGTQYF. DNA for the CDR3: TGTGCCAGCAGCTCTGAGACTCTACTTCGCGGGACGCAGTATTTT. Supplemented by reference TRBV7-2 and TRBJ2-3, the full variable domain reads GAGVSQSPSNKVTEKGKDVELRCDPISGHTALYWYRQSLGQGLEFLIYFQGNSAPDKSGLPSDRFSAERTGGSVSTLTIQRTQQEDSAVYLCASSSETLLRGTQYFGPGTRLTVL.